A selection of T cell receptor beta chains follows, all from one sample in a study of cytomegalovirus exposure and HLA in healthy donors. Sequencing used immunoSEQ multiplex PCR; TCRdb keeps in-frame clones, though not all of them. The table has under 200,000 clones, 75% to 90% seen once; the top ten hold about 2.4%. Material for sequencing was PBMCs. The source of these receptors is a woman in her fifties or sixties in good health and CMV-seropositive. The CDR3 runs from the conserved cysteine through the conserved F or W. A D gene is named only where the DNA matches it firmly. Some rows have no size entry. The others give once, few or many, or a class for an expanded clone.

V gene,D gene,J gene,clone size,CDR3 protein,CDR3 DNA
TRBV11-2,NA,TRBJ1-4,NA,CASSSSGTTNEKLFF,TGTGCCAGCAGCTCATCAGGGACAACTAATGAAAAACTGTTTTTT
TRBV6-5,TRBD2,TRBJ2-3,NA,CASGTITDTQYF,TGTGCCAGTGGGACTATCACAGATACGCAGTATTTT
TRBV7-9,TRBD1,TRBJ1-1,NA,CASSPRQGENTEAFF,TGTGCCAGCAGCCCGAGACAGGGTGAGAACACTGAAGCTTTCTTT
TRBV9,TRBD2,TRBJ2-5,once,CASSPTGLAGGETQYF,TGTGCCAGCAGCCCCACGGGACTAGCGGGGGGAGAGACCCAGTACTTC
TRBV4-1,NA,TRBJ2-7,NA,CASSQDDRAYEQYF,TGCGCCAGCAGCCAAGACGACAGAGCCTACGAGCAGTACTTC
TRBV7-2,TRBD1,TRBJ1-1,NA,CASSLLQGAWTEAFF,TGTGCCAGCAGCTTGCTCCAGGGGGCTTGGACTGAAGCTTTCTTT
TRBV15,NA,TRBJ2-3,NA,CATSRALDTQYF,TGTGCCACCAGCAGAGCACTGGATACGCAGTATTTT
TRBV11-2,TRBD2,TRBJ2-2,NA,CASSLSIGGGTTGELFF,TGTGCCAGCAGCCTTTCAATCGGGGGGGGGACCACCGGGGAGCTGTTTTTT
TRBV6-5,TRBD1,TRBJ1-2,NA,CASGRTGSDYGYTF,TGTGCCAGCGGCAGGACAGGGTCAGACTATGGCTACACCTTC
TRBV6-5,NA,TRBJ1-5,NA,CASSYLGGVQPQHF,TGTGCCAGCAGTTATCTCGGAGGGGTTCAGCCCCAGCATTTT
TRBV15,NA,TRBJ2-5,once,CATSRGSLGQGETQYF,TGTGCCACCAGCAGAGGAAGTTTAGGGCAGGGAGAGACCCAGTACTTC
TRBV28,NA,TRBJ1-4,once,CASLDISNGKLFF,TGTGCCAGCCTCGACATCTCAAATGGAAAACTGTTTTTT
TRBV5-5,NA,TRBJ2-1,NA,CASSLFRNNEQFF,TGTGCCAGCAGCTTGTTCAGAAACAATGAGCAGTTCTTC
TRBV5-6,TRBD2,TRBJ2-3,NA,CASSLPGLAEGGTDTQYF,TGTGCCAGCAGTCTACCGGGACTAGCGGAGGGAGGCACAGATACGCAGTATTTT
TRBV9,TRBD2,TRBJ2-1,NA,CASSSSGATYNEQFF,TGTGCCAGCAGCTCGAGCGGGGCGACCTACAATGAGCAGTTCTTC
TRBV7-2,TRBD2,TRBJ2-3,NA,CASSPTSGVDTQYF,TGTGCCAGCAGTCCTACTAGCGGGGTGGATACGCAGTATTTT
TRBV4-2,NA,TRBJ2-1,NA,CASSQLEGLDEQFF,TGTGCCAGCAGCCAATTGGAGGGCCTCGATGAGCAGTTCTTC
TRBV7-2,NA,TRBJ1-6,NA,CASSLVAGTNSPLHF,TGTGCCAGCAGCTTAGTTGCAGGTACTAATTCACCCCTCCACTTT
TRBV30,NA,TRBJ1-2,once,CAWSVSGSGYTF,TGTGCCTGGAGTGTGTCGGGGTCGGGCTACACCTTC
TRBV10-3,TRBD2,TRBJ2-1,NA,CAISEASGGANKRNEQFF,TGTGCCATCAGTGAGGCGAGCGGGGGGGCCAATAAGAGGAATGAGCAGTTCTTC
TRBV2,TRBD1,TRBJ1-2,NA,CASSASDRPGGYTF,TGTGCCAGCAGTGCCTCGGACAGGCCGGGGGGCTACACCTTC
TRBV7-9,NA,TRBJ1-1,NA,CASSFSRGNTEAFF,TGTGCCAGCAGCTTTAGCAGGGGGAACACTGAAGCTTTCTTT
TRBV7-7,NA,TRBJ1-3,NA,CASSSLVSSGNTIYF,TGTGCTAGCAGCTCCCTCGTGAGCTCTGGAAACACCATATATTTT
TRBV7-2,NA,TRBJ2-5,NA,CASSLGGKGETQYF,TGTGCCAGCAGCTTAGGTGGAAAGGGGGAGACCCAGTACTTC
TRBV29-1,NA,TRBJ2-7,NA,CSASTSVPYEQYF,TGCAGCGCCTCGACATCTGTACCCTACGAGCAGTACTTC
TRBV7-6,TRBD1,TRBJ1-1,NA,CASSEDRVNTEAFF,TGTGCCAGCAGCGAAGACAGGGTAAACACTGAAGCTTTCTTT
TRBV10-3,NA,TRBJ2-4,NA,CAISVKGPRAKNIQYF,TGTGCCATCAGTGTAAAGGGGCCTCGAGCCAAAAACATTCAGTACTTC
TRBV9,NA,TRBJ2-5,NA,CASSVGVGGGETQYF,TGTGCCAGCAGCGTAGGGGTAGGGGGGGGAGAGACCCAGTACTTC
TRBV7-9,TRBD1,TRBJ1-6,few,CASSFGQGGSPLHF,TGTGCCAGCAGCTTCGGACAGGGGGGTTCACCCCTCCACTTT
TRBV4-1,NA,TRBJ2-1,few,CASSQVEGGPYNEQFF,TGCGCCAGCAGCCAAGTCGAGGGGGGGCCCTACAATGAGCAGTTCTTC
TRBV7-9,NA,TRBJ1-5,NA,CASSLATENQPQHF,TGTGCCAGCAGCTTAGCGACAGAGAATCAGCCCCAGCATTTT
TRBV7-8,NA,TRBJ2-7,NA,CASSLYRTLSSYEQYF,TGTGCCAGTAGCTTATACAGGACGTTAAGCTCCTACGAGCAGTACTTC
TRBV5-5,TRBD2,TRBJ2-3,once,CASSTGLAGFSDTQYF,TGTGCCAGCAGCACGGGACTAGCGGGGTTTTCAGATACGCAGTATTTT
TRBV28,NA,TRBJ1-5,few,CASSTAQPQHF,TGTGCCAGCAGCACAGCCCAGCCCCAGCATTTT
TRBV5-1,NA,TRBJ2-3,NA,CASSLEAGDGASTDTQYF,TGCGCCAGCAGCTTGGAGGCAGGGGACGGGGCTAGCACAGATACGCAGTATTTT
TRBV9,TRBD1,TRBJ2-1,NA,CASSVEGAIGNEQFF,TGTGCCAGCAGCGTAGAGGGGGCGATCGGGAATGAGCAGTTCTTC
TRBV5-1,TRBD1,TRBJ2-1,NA,CASSLAYLTGDEQFF,TGCGCCAGCAGCCTGGCCTATCTCACAGGGGATGAGCAGTTCTTC
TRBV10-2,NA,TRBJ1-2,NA,CASMKDSYGYTF,TGCGCCAGCATGAAGGACAGCTATGGCTACACCTTC
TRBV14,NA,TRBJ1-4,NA,CASSQEFGRLFF,TGTGCCAGCAGCCAAGAGTTTGGCCGACTGTTTTTT
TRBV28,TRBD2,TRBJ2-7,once,CASSPPGLAGDEQYF,TGTGCCAGCAGTCCGCCGGGACTAGCGGGGGACGAGCAGTACTTC
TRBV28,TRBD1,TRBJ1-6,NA,CATKDRSDSPLHF,TGTGCCACCAAGGACAGGTCGGATTCACCCCTCCACTTT
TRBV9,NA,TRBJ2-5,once,CASSALWDGGETQYF,TGTGCCAGCAGCGCCCTTTGGGACGGGGGAGAGACCCAGTACTTC
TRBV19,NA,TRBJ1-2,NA,CASRPALGPTYGYTF,TGTGCCAGTAGGCCAGCTCTGGGGCCCACCTATGGCTACACCTTC
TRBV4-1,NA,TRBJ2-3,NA,CASSRELVDTQYF,TGCGCCAGCAGCCGAGAACTAGTTGATACGCAGTATTTT
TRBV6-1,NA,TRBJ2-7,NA,CASTPAGLREQYF,TGTGCCAGCACTCCAGCAGGGCTACGCGAGCAGTACTTC
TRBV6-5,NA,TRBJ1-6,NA,CASSKSSYNSPLHF,TGTGCCAGCAGTAAGAGCTCCTATAATTCACCCCTCCACTTT
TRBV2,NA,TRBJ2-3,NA,CASSVQRKGTDTQYF,TGTGCCAGCAGTGTCCAGCGCAAAGGCACAGATACGCAGTATTTT
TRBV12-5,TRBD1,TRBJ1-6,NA,CASGAPGGQGGSPLHF,TGTGCTAGTGGCGCTCCCGGCGGACAGGGAGGTTCACCCCTCCACTTT
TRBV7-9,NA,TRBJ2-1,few,CASSLQRASSYNEQFF,TGTGCCAGCAGCTTACAGCGGGCAAGCTCCTACAATGAGCAGTTCTTC
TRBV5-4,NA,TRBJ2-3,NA,CASSRARDKSTDTQYF,TGTGCCAGCAGCCGAGCTAGAGATAAAAGCACAGATACGCAGTATTTT
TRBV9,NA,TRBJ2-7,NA,CASSAAPTASYEQYF,TGTGCCAGCAGCGCCGCCCCGACAGCATCCTACGAGCAGTACTTC
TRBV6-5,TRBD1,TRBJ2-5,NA,CASSYSRTGLVTQYF,TGTGCCAGCAGTTACTCGCGGACAGGGCTGGTTACCCAGTACTTC
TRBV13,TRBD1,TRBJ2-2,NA,CASSLNQGVHTGELFF,TGTGCCAGCAGCCTCAACCAGGGGGTCCACACCGGGGAGCTGTTTTTT
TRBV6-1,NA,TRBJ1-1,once,CASSSQAWDTEAFF,TGTGCCAGCAGTTCCCAGGCGTGGGACACTGAAGCTTTCTTT
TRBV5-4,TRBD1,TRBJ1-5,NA,CASSWDRGQPQHF,TGTGCCAGCAGTTGGGACAGAGGTCAGCCCCAGCATTTT
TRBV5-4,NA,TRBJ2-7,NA,CASSLAIGGNSYEQYF,TGTGCCAGCAGCTTGGCGATAGGAGGGAATTCCTACGAGCAGTACTTC
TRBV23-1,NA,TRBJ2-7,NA,CASSRFVRAAGGYEQYF,TGCGCCAGCAGTCGATTCGTTAGGGCAGCGGGTGGCTACGAGCAGTACTTC